The 4 T cell receptor beta chains reported below all come from one sample, sequenced in a study of T-cell reconstitution after alpha-beta-depleted transplantation in children. This sample's TCRbeta library carried unique molecular identifier barcodes. From the PCR reads, TCRdb called clonotypes with MiXCR, one entry per CDR3 protein. The data show about 230,000 distinct CDR3 sequences, with 9.7% seen just once and 5% to 6% held by the top ten. The specimen comprised PBMCs from the stem cell graft donor, sampled from the stem cell graft. Receptors originate from a human donor who donated a stem cell graft to a child with SCID.

This clonotype was seen many times. This chain joins TRBV10-3 and TRBJ2-2; D is uncertain. Germline loops: CDR1 ENHRY, CDR2 SYGVKD. The CDR3 loop spans 12 amino acids. Trimming left V 3 bases short and J 7 bases short, with 6 bases between. CDR3 protein: CAISDLGGELFF. The CDR3 nucleotides are TGTGCCATCAGTGATCTGGGCGGGGAGCTGTTTTTT.

This clonotype was counted at least ten times. This rearrangement joins TRBV14 to TRBJ1-2; 7 nucleotides agree with TRBD1. J was trimmed by 1 base and V by 4 bases; bases with no gene match: 3. This CDR3 is built from 14 residues. Germline V gene data show CDR1 as SGHDN and CDR2 as FVKESK. DNA for the CDR3: TGTGCCAGCAGCCGGGGGGACAGTAACTATGGCTACACCTTC. This codes for CASSRGDSNYGYTF.

This clonotype was counted ten times or more. The chain links TRBV11-2 to TRBJ2-2; maybe TRBD2 (5 bases). Trimming cost V 2 bases and J 1 base, with 17 bases left between them. The CDR3 is 18 residues long. The germline V gene has CDR1 SGHAT and CDR2 FQNNGV. The CDR3 sequence is CASSLNIRTSMNTGELFF. The CDR3 DNA sequence: TGTGCCAGCAGCTTAAATATAAGGACTTCTATGAACACCGGGGAGCTGTTTTTT.

This clonotype has more than one count but fewer than ten. This chain joins TRBV6-1 and TRBJ2-3, with D unclear. V lost 7 bases and J lost 3, with 14 bases in between. CDR3 length equals 14 residues. The germline gives CDR1 MNHNS, CDR2 SASEGT. In nucleotides, the CDR3 is TGTGCCAGCAAGGACCGGGTTGAAACAGATACGCAGTATTTT. This codes for CASKDRVETDTQYF.